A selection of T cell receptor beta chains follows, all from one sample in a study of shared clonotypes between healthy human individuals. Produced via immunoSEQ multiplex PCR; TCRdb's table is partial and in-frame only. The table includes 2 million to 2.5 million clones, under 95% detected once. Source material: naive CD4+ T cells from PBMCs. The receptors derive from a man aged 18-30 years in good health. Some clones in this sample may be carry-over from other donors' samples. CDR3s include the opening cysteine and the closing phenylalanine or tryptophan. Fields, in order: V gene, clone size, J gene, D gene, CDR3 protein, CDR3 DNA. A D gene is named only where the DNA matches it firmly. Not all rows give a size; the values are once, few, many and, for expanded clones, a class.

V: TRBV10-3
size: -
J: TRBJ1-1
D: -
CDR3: CAIRRGTEAFF
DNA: TGTGCCATCAGGAGAGGAACTGAAGCTTTCTTT

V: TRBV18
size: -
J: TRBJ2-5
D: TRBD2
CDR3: CASNDGEGETQYF
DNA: TGTGCCAGCAACGATGGGGAGGGGGAGACCCAGTACTTC

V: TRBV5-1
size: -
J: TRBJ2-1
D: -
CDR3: CASSLDWGDNEQFF
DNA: TGCGCCAGCAGCTTGGATTGGGGGGACAATGAGCAGTTCTTC

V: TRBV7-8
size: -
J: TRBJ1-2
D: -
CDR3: CASSFSAGAGYTF
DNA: TGTGCCAGCAGCTTCTCGGCCGGGGCTGGCTACACCTTC

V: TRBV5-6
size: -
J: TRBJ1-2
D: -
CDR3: CASSLTQLPYGYTF
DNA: TGTGCCAGCAGCTTGACACAGCTACCCTATGGCTACACCTTC

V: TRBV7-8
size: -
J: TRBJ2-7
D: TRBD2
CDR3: CASSLDVAGVYEQYF
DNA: TGTGCCAGCAGCTTAGACGTAGCGGGAGTGTACGAGCAGTACTTC

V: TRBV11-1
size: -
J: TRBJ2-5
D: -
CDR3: CASSFPRTGQETQYF
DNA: TGTGCCAGCAGCTTCCCTCGAACAGGACAAGAGACCCAGTACTTC

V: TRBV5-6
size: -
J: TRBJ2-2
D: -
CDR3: CASSLAIGSGELFF
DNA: TGTGCCAGCAGCTTGGCCATCGGGTCCGGGGAGCTGTTTTTT

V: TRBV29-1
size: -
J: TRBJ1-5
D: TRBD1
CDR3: CSVGQGSNQPQHF
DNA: TGCAGCGTGGGACAGGGTAGCAATCAGCCCCAGCATTTT

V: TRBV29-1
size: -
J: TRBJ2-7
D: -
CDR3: CSARFSGSSYEQYF
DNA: TGCAGCGCTCGTTTTAGCGGCAGCTCCTACGAGCAGTACTTC

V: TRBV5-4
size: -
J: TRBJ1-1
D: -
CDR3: CASSLAGQEGVAFF
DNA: TGTGCCAGCAGCTTGGCCGGGCAGGAGGGGGTAGCTTTCTTT

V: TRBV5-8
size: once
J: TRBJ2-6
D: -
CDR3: CASSLFPGANVLTF
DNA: TGTGCCAGCAGCTTGTTTCCTGGGGCCAACGTCCTGACTTTC

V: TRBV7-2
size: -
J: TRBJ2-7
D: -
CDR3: CASSRLSYEQYF
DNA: TGTGCCAGCAGCCGTCTCAGCTACGAGCAGTACTTC

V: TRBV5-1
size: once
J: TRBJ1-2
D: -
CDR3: CASSLGGTANYGYTF
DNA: TGCGCCAGCAGCTTAGGGGGAACAGCTAACTATGGCTACACCTTC

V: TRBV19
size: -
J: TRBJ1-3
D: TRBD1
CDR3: CASSIPGTGVDTIYF
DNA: TGTGCCAGTAGTATTCCAGGGACAGGTGTTGACACCATATATTTT

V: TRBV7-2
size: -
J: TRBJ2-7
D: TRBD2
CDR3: CASSLLAGETYEQYF
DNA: TGTGCCAGCAGCTTATTGGCGGGAGAAACCTACGAGCAGTACTTC

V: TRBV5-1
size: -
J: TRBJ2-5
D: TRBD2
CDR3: CASSLVKGLQETQYF
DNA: TGCGCCAGCAGCTTGGTTAAGGGACTACAAGAGACCCAGTACTTC

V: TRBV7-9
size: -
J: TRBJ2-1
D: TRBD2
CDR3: CASSFQRLAPYNEQFF
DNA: TGTGCCAGCAGCTTCCAAAGACTAGCGCCATACAATGAGCAGTTCTTC

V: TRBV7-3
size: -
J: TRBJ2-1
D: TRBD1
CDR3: CASSPPGQDEQFF
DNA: TGTGCCAGCAGCCCTCCTGGACAGGATGAGCAGTTCTTC

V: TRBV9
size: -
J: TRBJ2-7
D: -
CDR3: CASSPRERFTYEQYF
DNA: TGTGCCAGCAGCCCTCGGGAGCGTTTCACCTACGAGCAGTACTTC

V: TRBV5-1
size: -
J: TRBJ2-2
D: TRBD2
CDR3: CASSQGLAGVGGELFF
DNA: TGCGCCAGCAGCCAAGGACTAGCGGGAGTAGGCGGGGAGCTGTTTTTT

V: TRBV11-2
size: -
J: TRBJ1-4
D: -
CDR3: CASSLDRSTVEKLFF
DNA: TGTGCCAGCAGCTTAGACAGGAGCACAGTAGAAAAACTGTTTTTT

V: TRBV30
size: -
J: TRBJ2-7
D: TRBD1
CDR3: CAWRATAQGFFFGEQYF
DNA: TGTGCCTGGAGGGCGACGGCACAGGGGTTTTTCTTTGGCGAGCAGTACTTC

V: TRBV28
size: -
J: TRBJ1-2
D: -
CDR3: CASSLRQDYIYGYTF
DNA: TGTGCCAGCAGTTTACGGCAGGATTATATCTATGGCTACACCTTC

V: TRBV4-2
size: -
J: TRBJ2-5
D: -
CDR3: CASSRTGTEYQETQYF
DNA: TGTGCCAGCAGCCGAACCGGGACTGAGTACCAAGAGACCCAGTACTTC

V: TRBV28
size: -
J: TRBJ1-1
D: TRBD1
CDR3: CASETQGVNTEAFF
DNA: TGTGCCAGCGAAACGCAGGGGGTGAACACTGAAGCTTTCTTT

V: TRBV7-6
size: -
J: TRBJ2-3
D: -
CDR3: CASTEVDNAQLTPSTDTQYF
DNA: TGTGCCAGCACCGAAGTGGACAATGCGCAGCTTACTCCTAGCACAGATACGCAGTATTTT

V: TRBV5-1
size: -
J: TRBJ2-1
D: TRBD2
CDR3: CASSAGTSGIPYNEQFF
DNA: TGCGCCAGCAGCGCAGGGACTAGCGGGATACCTTACAATGAGCAGTTCTTC

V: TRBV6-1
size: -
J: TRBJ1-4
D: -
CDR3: CASSVNPWPGDREKLFF
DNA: TGTGCCAGCAGTGTGAATCCGTGGCCAGGGGATCGGGAAAAACTGTTTTTT

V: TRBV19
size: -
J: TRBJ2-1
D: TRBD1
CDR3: CAAGTEKPYNEQFF
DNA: TGTGCCGCCGGGACAGAGAAACCCTACAATGAGCAGTTCTTC

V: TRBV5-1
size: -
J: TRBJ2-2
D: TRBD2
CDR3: CASSLGRLAGESGELFF
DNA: TGCGCCAGCAGCTTGGGACGACTAGCGGGAGAGAGCGGGGAGCTGTTTTTT

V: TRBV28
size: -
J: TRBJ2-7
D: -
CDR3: CASSRPGFSYEQYF
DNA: TGTGCCAGCAGCCGTCCAGGGTTCTCCTACGAGCAGTACTTC

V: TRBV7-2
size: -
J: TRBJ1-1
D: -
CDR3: CASSLFEGCSF
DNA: TGTGCCAGCAGCTTGTTCGAAGGCTGTTCTTTT

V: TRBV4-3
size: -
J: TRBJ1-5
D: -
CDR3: CASSQDYGRNQPQHF
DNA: TGCGCCAGCAGCCAAGATTACGGACGCAATCAGCCCCAGCATTTT

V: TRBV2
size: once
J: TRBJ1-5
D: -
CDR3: CASSEVLLWGQPQHF
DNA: TGTGCCAGCAGTGAAGTCCTTTTGTGGGGTCAGCCCCAGCATTTT

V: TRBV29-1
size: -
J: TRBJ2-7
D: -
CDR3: CSVAREEVYEQYF
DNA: TGCAGCGTTGCCAGGGAAGAGGTCTACGAGCAGTACTTC

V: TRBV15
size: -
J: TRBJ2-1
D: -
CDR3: CATSLRGLVGNEQFF
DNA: TGTGCCACCAGCCTCCGTGGACTCGTTGGGAATGAGCAGTTCTTC

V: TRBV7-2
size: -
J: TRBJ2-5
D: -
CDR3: CASSLWPLSETQYF
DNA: TGTGCCAGCAGCTTATGGCCCCTCAGCGAGACCCAGTACTTC

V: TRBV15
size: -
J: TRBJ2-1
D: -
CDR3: CATRFTLGENEQFF
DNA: TGTGCCACCAGGTTTACCCTCGGCGAGAATGAGCAGTTCTTC

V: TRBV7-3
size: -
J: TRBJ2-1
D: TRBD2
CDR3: CASSLTPRRLAGGFNEQFF
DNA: TGTGCCAGCAGCTTAACCCCCCGTCGGCTAGCGGGAGGATTCAATGAGCAGTTCTTC

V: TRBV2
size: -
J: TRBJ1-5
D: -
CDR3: CASREDVSNQPQHF
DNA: TGTGCCAGCAGGGAGGACGTTAGCAATCAGCCCCAGCATTTT

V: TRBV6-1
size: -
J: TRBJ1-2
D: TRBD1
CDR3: CAITRQGANYGYTF
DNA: TGTGCCATCACACGACAGGGAGCTAACTATGGCTACACCTTC

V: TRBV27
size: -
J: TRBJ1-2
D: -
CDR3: CASSPLTYPLYGYTF
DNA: TGTGCCAGCAGTCCACTAACTTACCCCCTCTATGGCTACACCTTC

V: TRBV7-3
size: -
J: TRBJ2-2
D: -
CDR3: CASSFDRGGSGELFF
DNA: TGTGCCAGCAGCTTTGATCGAGGTGGTTCCGGGGAGCTGTTTTTT

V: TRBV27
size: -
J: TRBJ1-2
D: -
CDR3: CASSSLGVGGEGYTF
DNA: TGTGCCAGCAGTTCTCTGGGCGTCGGAGGGGAAGGCTACACCTTC

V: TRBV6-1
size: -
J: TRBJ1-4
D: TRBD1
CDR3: CASVKQGSGEKLFF
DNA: TGTGCCAGCGTTAAACAGGGGAGCGGTGAAAAACTGTTTTTT

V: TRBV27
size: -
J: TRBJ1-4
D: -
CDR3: CASTTATNEKLFF
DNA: TGTGCCAGCACGACAGCAACTAATGAAAAACTGTTTTTT

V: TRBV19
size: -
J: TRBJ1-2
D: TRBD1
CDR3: CASSLPGQGRLSNYGYTF
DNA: TGTGCCAGTAGCCTACCAGGACAGGGGCGCCTGTCAAACTATGGCTACACCTTC

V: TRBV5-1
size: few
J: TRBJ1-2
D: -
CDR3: CASSKQGGEDGYTF
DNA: TGCGCCAGCAGTAAACAGGGAGGCGAGGATGGCTACACCTTC

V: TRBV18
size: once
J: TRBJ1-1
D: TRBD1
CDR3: CASSPGQGRHTEAFF
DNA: TGTGCCAGCTCACCGGGACAGGGTAGGCACACTGAAGCTTTCTTT

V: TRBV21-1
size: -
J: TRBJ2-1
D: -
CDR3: CASSPTGPLVPNEQFF
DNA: TGTGCCAGCAGTCCCACCGGGCCTTTAGTACCCAATGAGCAGTTCTTC

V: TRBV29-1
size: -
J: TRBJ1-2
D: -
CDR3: CSGVFTGLDYGYTF
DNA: TGCAGCGGCGTGTTCACAGGGTTGGACTATGGCTACACCTTC